Each of the 29 T cell receptor beta chains below was sequenced from the same sample in a study of blood T cell repertoires in COVID-19. The data were produced by immunoSEQ multiplex PCR, yet TCRdb's version contains in-frame clones alone and is incomplete. The sample shows about 480,000 clones, roughly 89% of them seen only once. The source material was peripheral blood. These receptor sequences come from a young man with COVID-19, enrolled during active disease.

The chain carries TRBV7-3 and TRBJ1-5; 8 bases are shared with TRBD1. Germline CDR1 is SGHTA and CDR2 is FQGTGA. The CDR3 is 18 residues long. V trimming: 5 bases; J trimming: 0 bases; junction bases outside the gene matches: 12. CDR3 coding DNA: TGTGCCAGCAGCCCAGGCGGACAGGGTCCCTATAGCAATCAGCCCCAGCATTTT. Translated: CASSPGGQGPYSNQPQHF.

The chain carries TRBV18 and TRBJ2-5; TRBD1 aligns across 9 bases. The CDR3 is made up of 16 amino acids. The germline CDR1 and CDR2 sequences are KGHSH and LQKENI. Trimming took 2 bases from V and 2 from J; bases not matched to a gene: 6. As DNA, the CDR3 is TGTGCCAGCTCACCATTGACAGGGGGACCTCAAGAGACCCAGTACTTC. It encodes CASSPLTGGPQETQYF.

This chain uses TRBV7-9 with TRBJ2-2; weak D call: TRBD1 (6 bases). Germline CDR1 reads SEHNR; CDR2 reads FQNEAQ (reference sequence). This CDR3 has 13 amino acids. V lost 4 bases and J lost 6, with 9 bases in between. The CDR3 spells CASSSRGSGELFF. The CDR3 DNA sequence: TGTGCCAGCAGCTCCAGGGGTTCCGGGGAGCTGTTTTTT.

The chain combines TRBV7-9 with TRBJ2-7, with a possible D match to TRBD1 (6 bases). The germline V gene has CDR1 SEHNR and CDR2 FQNEAQ (reference sequence). Between the trimmed V and J ends, which lost 3 bases and 1 base, there was a span of 10 bases. The CDR3 is made up of 14 amino acids. CDR3 sequence (DNA): TGTGCCAGCAGCTTTGGGGGCTTGTCCTACGAGCAGTACTTC. It encodes CASSFGGLSYEQYF.

The V and J genes are TRBV15 and TRBJ2-3; no firm D call. V was cut by 0 bases and J by 3 bases, with 4 bases left in between. The CDR3 is made up of 13 amino acids. Germline V gives CDR1 LNHNV, CDR2 YYDKDF (reference sequence). The CDR3 loop reads CATSRDNTDTQYF. The CDR3 DNA follows: TGTGCCACCAGCAGAGATAATACAGATACGCAGTATTTT.

For the CDR3, the DNA is TGCGCCAGCAGCTTGGACCCGGGAGTAACAGATACGCAGTATTTT. This encodes CASSLDPGVTDTQYF. The rearrangement joins TRBV5-1 to TRBJ2-3, with D perhaps matching TRBD2 (6 bases). V was cut by 0 bases and J by 3 bases, with 11 bases left in between. The CDR3 runs to 15 residues. CDR1 SGHRS and CDR2 YFSETQ come from the germline V gene.

The rearrangement uses TRBV12-3 or TRBV12-4 and TRBJ2-1, with D maybe TRBD2 (5 bases). V shed 6 bases and J shed 7 bases, with 13 bases lying between them. The CDR3 is 13 amino acids. DNA of the CDR3: TGTGCCAGCAGCCCAAAACCGGGGAATGAGCAGTTCTTC. Translation: CASSPKPGNEQFF.

CDR3 DNA: TGTGCCAGTAGTGGCAGGGGGCTAGGTCTGAGTGCATCCTCAGATACGCAGTATTTT. It encodes CASSGRGLGLSASSDTQYF. The rearrangement uses TRBV19 and TRBJ2-3; 8 nucleotides match TRBD1. There are 19 residues in the CDR3. The germline gives CDR1 LNHDA, CDR2 SQIVND (reference sequence). V shed 5 bases and J 4 bases; nucleotides not matched to a gene: 20.

The chain links TRBV2 to TRBJ2-7; the D gene is possibly TRBD1 (6 bases). Germline assignment: CDR1 SNHLY and CDR2 FYNNEI. Trimming removed 3 bases from V and 7 bases from J, with 16 bases in between. The length of the CDR3 is 14 residues. The CDR3, as DNA: TGTGCCAGCAGTGACGGTAACAGGGCGGAGGAGCAGTACTTC. This gives the protein CASSDGNRAEEQYF.

The rearrangement links TRBV7-9 to TRBJ2-1; 7 positions agree with TRBD1. Germline V gives CDR1 SEHNR, CDR2 FQNEAQ (reference sequence). The trim removed 6 bases at V and 9 bases at J, leaving 11 bases unmatched. This CDR3 contains 14 residues. The CDR3, as DNA: TGTGCCAGCAGATCCTTGAGGGGGCAGGGTGAGCAGTTCTTC. This translates into CASRSLRGQGEQFF.

This clone was picked up many times. V is TRBV5-1 and J is TRBJ1-2, with TRBD1 matching over 9 bases. This CDR3 region has 14 residues. CDR1 SGHRS and CDR2 YFSETQ come from the germline V gene. V trimming: 2 bases; J trimming: 8 bases; junction bases outside the gene matches: 7. In nucleotides, the CDR3 is TGCGCCAGCAGCTTCGGGACAGGGTCTACCGGCTACACCTTC. Protein sequence: CASSFGTGSTGYTF. The full variable domain, rest sourced from reference TRBV5-1 and TRBJ1-2, is KAGVTQTPRYLIKTRGQQVTLSCSPISGHRSVSWYQQTPGQGLQFLFEYFSETQRNKGNFPGRFSGRQFSNSRSEMNVSTLELGDSALYLCASSFGTGSTGYTFGSGTRLTVV.

The chain is built from TRBV13 and TRBJ2-7, with 9 bases identical to TRBD2. Germline V gene data show CDR1 as PRHDT and CDR2 as FYEKMQ (reference sequence). The CDR3 spans 15 residues. After removal of 5 bases from V and 5 bases from J, the junction contained 10 bases not matched to a gene. Here the CDR3 DNA reads TGTGCCAGCAGCCCGAGGAGCGGGAGGACCAACGAGCAGTACTTC. As protein: CASSPRSGRTNEQYF.

This sequence joins TRBV6-5 and TRBJ2-3; a weak D match, TRBD1 (5 bases). The CDR3 runs 12 residues. V lost 6 bases, J lost 2 bases, and 6 bases lay in between. In germline, CDR1 is MNHEY, CDR2 SVGAGI. The DNA for the CDR3 is TGTGCCAGCAGGGACACCACAGATACGCAGTATTTT. It specifies CASRDTTDTQYF.

The rearrangement joins TRBV3-1 (or the pseudogene TRBV3-2) to TRBJ2-4; 7 nucleotides line up with TRBD1. The CDR3 spans 13 residues. CDR1 is LGHDT, CDR2 YNNKEL, per germline (reference sequence). The V gene end was trimmed by 5 bases and the J gene end by 7 bases; junction bases not matched to a gene: 5. The CDR3 DNA sequence: TGTGCCAGCAGCGCGGGCAGGGGGAACATTCAGTACTTC. It translates to CASSAGRGNIQYF.

The rearrangement links TRBV11-2 to TRBJ2-5, with D maybe TRBD2 (7 bases). The CDR3 loop spans 13 amino acids. Between the trimmed V and J ends, which lost 5 bases and 1 base, there was a span of 8 bases. CDR1 and CDR2 (germline): SGHAT, FQNNGV. The chain's CDR3 is CASSRGAQETQYF. In nucleotides, the CDR3 is TGTGCCAGCAGCCGGGGGGCCCAAGAGACCCAGTACTTC.

This chain uses TRBV3-1 (or the pseudogene TRBV3-2) with TRBJ1-5; 10 nucleotides align to TRBD1. V shed 6 bases, J shed 5 bases, and the junction held 10 bases outside the gene matches. There are 16 residues in the CDR3. The germline V gene encodes CDR1 LGHDT and CDR2 YNNKEL (reference sequence). The CDR3 DNA reads as TGTGCCAGCAGTCATACCGGGACAGGGGTTCATCAGCCCCAGCATTTT. This codes for CASSHTGTGVHQPQHF.

The chain is built from TRBV19 and TRBJ1-1, with 10 nucleotides matching TRBD1. CDR1 and CDR2 from the germline V gene are LNHDA and SQIVND (reference sequence). The CDR3 extends over 14 amino acids. The ends lost 5 bases at V and 7 bases at J; junction bases unmatched: 7. CDR3 nucleotides: TGTGCCAGTAGTCCCAGGACAGGGGGAATTGAAGCTTTCTTT. It translates to CASSPRTGGIEAFF.

J is TRBJ1-2 and V is TRBV15; TRBD1 matches 7 bases. Germline lookup yields CDR1 LNHNV and CDR2 YYDKDF (reference sequence). Germline trimming cut 6 bases from V and 2 bases from J; bases unmatched to any gene: 12. The CDR3 extends over 16 amino acids. The CDR3 region is CATSGQGGIYNYGYTF. The CDR3 DNA sequence: TGTGCCACCAGTGGGCAGGGGGGAATCTACAACTATGGCTACACCTTC. Supplemented by reference TRBV15 and TRBJ1-2, the full variable domain reads DAMVIQNPRYQVTQFGKPVTLSCSQTLNHNVMYWYQQKSSQAPKLLFHYYDKDFNNEADTPDNFQSRRPNTSFCFLDIRSPGLGDTAMYLCATSGQGGIYNYGYTFGSGTRLTVV.

V and J are TRBV2 and TRBJ1-6; TRBD1 agrees at 11 bases. V trimming: 7 bases; J trimming: 7 bases; junction bases outside the gene matches: 6. This CDR3 has 15 residues. The germline CDR1 and CDR2 sequences are SNHLY and FYNNEI. CDR3 bases: TGTGCCAGCACTACCGGACAGGGGGCCAATTCACCCCTCCACTTT. Protein product: CASTTGQGANSPLHF.

The chain employs TRBV24-1 and TRBJ2-1, with 8 bases matching TRBD2. Germline V lookup: CDR1 KGHDR, CDR2 SFDVKD. V trimming: 4 bases; J trimming: 5 bases; junction bases outside the gene matches: 6. The CDR3 loop spans 15 amino acids. The CDR3 spells CATSESGSRDNEQFF. The CDR3 DNA follows: TGTGCCACCAGTGAAAGCGGGAGTCGCGACAATGAGCAGTTCTTC.

The chain couples TRBV19 to TRBJ1-6; a weak D match, TRBD1 (5 bases). From germline, CDR1 is LNHDA and CDR2 SQIVND (reference sequence). V dropped 6 bases and J dropped 1 base, with 13 bases sitting between them. The CDR3 spans 16 residues. CDR3: CASRDSHTSYNSPLHF. The CDR3 DNA reads as TGTGCCAGTAGAGACAGCCATACTTCCTATAATTCACCCCTCCACTTT.

This rearrangement joins TRBV18 to TRBJ2-3; 14 bases agree with TRBD2. This CDR3 region has 17 residues. The J segment lost 2 bases and the V segment lost 0 bases, leaving 1 base of the junction unmatched. Germline CDR1 and CDR2: KGHSH and LQKENI. The CDR3, as DNA: TGTGCCAGCTCACCACCGGGACTAGCGGGAGCCACAGATACGCAGTATTTT. This translates into CASSPPGLAGATDTQYF.

The chain employs TRBV11-2 and TRBJ2-5; the match to TRBD2 covers 14 bases. CDR1 is SGHAT and CDR2 is FQNNGV in the germline V gene. V dropped 2 bases and J dropped 3; count of bases not matched to a gene: 5. The CDR3 has 17 residues. The CDR3 DNA reads TGTGCCAGCAGCTTATTGTGGACTAGCGGGGGGAAAGAGACCCAGTACTTC. As protein: CASSLLWTSGGKETQYF.

This clone has more than one count but fewer than ten. The DNA of the CDR3 is TGCGCCAGCAGCCAATTGACAGGGGGCAGGGGCTACACCTTC. This codes for CASSQLTGGRGYTF. The rearrangement links TRBV4-1 to TRBJ1-2, with 10 positions matching TRBD1. V lost 2 bases and J lost 8; bases outside the gene matches: 5. CDR1 and CDR2 (germline): MGHRA, YSYEKL. This CDR3 has 14 residues.

The V and J genes are TRBV2 and TRBJ2-7; 9 positions match TRBD1. Germline trimming cut 6 bases from V and 4 bases from J; bases unmatched to any gene: 4. This CDR3 region has 13 residues. Germline assignment: CDR1 SNHLY and CDR2 FYNNEI. The CDR3 protein is CASSGQGLYEQYF. The CDR3 nucleotides are TGTGCCAGCAGCGGACAGGGGTTGTACGAGCAGTACTTC.

The chain joins TRBV2 to TRBJ1-2; D is possibly TRBD1 (5 bases). CDR3 length: 16 amino acids. Germline V CDR1 and CDR2: SNHLY, FYNNEI. V was shortened by 0 bases and J by 2 bases, with 13 bases between the two germline ends. This chain's CDR3 is CASSEAPGLFNYGYTF. In DNA form, the CDR3 reads TGTGCCAGCAGTGAAGCGCCAGGGTTGTTCAACTATGGCTACACCTTC.

This chain connects TRBV11-2 to TRBJ2-1; 10 nucleotides align to TRBD2. J lost 2 bases, V lost 4 bases, and 2 bases had no gene match. This CDR3 contains 15 residues. Germline V gene lookup returns CDR1 SGHAT and CDR2 FQNNGV. The CDR3 region is CASSSSGGTYNEQFF. CDR3 sequence (DNA): TGTGCCAGCAGCTCTAGCGGGGGAACCTACAATGAGCAGTTCTTC.

This chain links TRBV7-9 with TRBJ2-5; D perhaps matches TRBD2 (5 bases). Trimming stripped 5 bases from V and 1 base from J, with 14 bases between. CDR3 length equals 15 residues. Germline V CDR1 and CDR2: SEHNR, FQNEAQ (reference sequence). This CDR3 is CASSPGLRGQETQYF. The DNA for the CDR3 is TGTGCCAGCAGCCCAGGCCTCCGGGGCCAAGAGACCCAGTACTTC.

V usage is TRBV3-1 (or the pseudogene TRBV3-2) and J usage is TRBJ2-5, with 9 bases that match TRBD2. The V gene end was trimmed by 2 bases and the J gene end by 7 bases; junction bases not matched to a gene: 5. This CDR3 region has 14 residues. In germline, CDR1 is LGHDT, CDR2 YNNKEL (reference sequence). CDR3 in DNA: TGTGCCAGCAGCCAAAGTAGCGGGGGAGGGACCCAGTACTTC. Amino acid sequence: CASSQSSGGGTQYF.